A selection of T cell receptor beta chains follows, all from one sample in a study of circulating CD8 cells and anti-PD-1 response in melanoma. TCRdb recomputed calls from the reads with MiXCR, one row per CDR3 protein. The sample yields around 400 distinct CDR3 sequences, approximately 10% seen once. Sequenced material: CD8+ T cells from PBMCs, taken at baseline or after one month of anti-PD-1 therapy (not recorded which). The receptors stem from a human donor with melanoma. CDR3s include the opening cysteine and the closing phenylalanine or tryptophan. The D gene is left open where the match is weak. Not every row has a clone size; where given, it reads once, few, many or a size class.

>hyperexpanded|TRBV7-3|-|TRBJ2-2
CASSRLARGTGELFF
TGTGCCAGCAGCCGGCTAGCGAGAGGCACCGGGGAGCTGTTTTTT
>large|TRBV28|-|TRBJ1-5
CASSRGGRNQPQHF
TGTGCCAGCAGCCGAGGAGGGCGCAATCAGCCCCAGCATTTT
>medium-sized|TRBV7-6|-|TRBJ2-7
CASSLGGSDLYEQYF
TGTGCCAGCAGCTTAGGAGGGTCGGACCTGTACGAGCAGTACTTC
>large|TRBV20-1|TRBD2|TRBJ2-7
CSARVSSGRTDEQYF
TGCAGTGCTAGAGTTTCTAGCGGGAGGACCGACGAGCAGTACTTC
>medium-sized|TRBV27|TRBD2|TRBJ2-5
CASSSTPGGFVTQYF
TGTGCCAGCAGTTCGACTCCGGGGGGGTTTGTGACCCAGTACTTC
>medium-sized|TRBV6-5|TRBD2|TRBJ2-1
CASSYSGGGGEQFF
TGTGCCAGCAGTTATTCGGGGGGTGGCGGCGAGCAGTTCTTC
>large|TRBV18|TRBD2|TRBJ2-1
CASSPPEPSGPYNEQFF
TGTGCCAGCTCACCACCGGAGCCTAGCGGTCCCTACAATGAGCAGTTCTTC
>few|TRBV20-1|TRBD2|TRBJ2-7
CSAPRLAGDKYEQYF
TGCAGTGCTCCCCGACTAGCGGGAGATAAGTACGAGCAGTACTTC
>-|TRBV28|-|TRBJ2-2
CASSPGQYHTGELFF
TGCGCCAGCAGCCCCGGACAGTACCACACCGGGGAGCTGTTTTTT
>few|TRBV15|TRBD1|TRBJ2-7
CATSLGTGSSYEQYF
TGTGCCACGTCGTTGGGGACAGGAAGCTCCTACGAGCAGTACTTC
>medium-sized|TRBV2|-|TRBJ2-7
CASSSSVASYEQYF
TGTGCCAGCAGCTCTAGCGTCGCGTCCTACGAGCAGTACTTC
>medium-sized|TRBV12-3/TRBV12-4|-|TRBJ2-3
CASSPAKYSTDTQYF
TGTGCCAGCAGTCCTGCTAAGTATTCCACAGATACGCAGTATTTT
>medium-sized|TRBV28|TRBD1|TRBJ2-7
CASSPGTGTHEQYF
TGTGCCAGCAGTCCCGGGACAGGAACCCACGAGCAGTACTTC
>large|TRBV24-1|-|TRBJ2-3
CATSDEPGATDTQYF
TGTGCCACCAGTGATGAACCAGGAGCCACAGATACGCAGTATTTT
>-|TRBV25-1|-|TRBJ2-7
CASSEARYKQYF
TGTGCCAGCAGTGAAGCCCGTTACAAGCAGTACTTC
>large|TRBV2|TRBD2|TRBJ2-2
CASTGREGLNTGELFF
TGTGCCAGCACCGGGAGGGAGGGATTGAACACCGGGGAGCTGTTTTTT
>large|TRBV27|-|TRBJ2-7
CASSPTVAAEQYF
TGTGCCAGCAGTCCGACAGTGGCGGCTGAGCAGTACTTC
>large|TRBV19|-|TRBJ2-1
CARENQWEICCKFF
TGTGCCAGGGAGAACCAGTGGGAAATTTGTTGTAAGTTCTTC
>large|TRBV24-1|-|TRBJ2-1
CATSAPVGAGGNEQFF
TGTGCCACCAGTGCACCCGTAGGGGCTGGTGGCAATGAGCAGTTCTTC
>hyperexpanded|TRBV28|-|TRBJ1-1
CASTLRGYYPEAFF
TGTGCCAGCACGCTTCGGGGGTACTACCCTGAAGCTTTCTTT
>large|TRBV28|-|TRBJ2-1
CASTAPSPRRNNEQFF
TGTGCCAGCACCGCGCCGAGTCCTAGGAGGAACAATGAGCAGTTCTTC
>large|TRBV25-1|-|TRBJ1-1
CASSMGRGTEAFF
TGTGCCAGCAGTATGGGACGTGGAACTGAAGCTTTCTTT
>large|TRBV29-1|TRBD1|TRBJ2-7
CSVGQVADEQYF
TGCAGTGTCGGACAGGTTGCCGACGAGCAGTACTTC
>medium-sized|TRBV28|TRBD2|TRBJ2-5
CASSPLSGETVTQYF
TGTGCCAGCAGTCCTCTCAGCGGGGAGACGGTGACCCAGTACTTC
>few|TRBV27|-|TRBJ2-1
CASSPSSYNYNEQFF
TGTGCCAGCAGTCCATCTAGCTATAACTACAATGAGCAGTTCTTC
>large|TRBV27|-|TRBJ2-1
CASSPTTAAEQFF
TGTGCCAGCAGTCCCACGACTGCCGCGGAGCAGTTCTTC